This T cell receptor (beta chain) was captured by sequencing in a study of PD-1 blockade in classical Hodgkin lymphoma. Documented time point: cycle 4 day 1 (C4D1), after 6 weeks of nivolumab. With no exception, relapse followed autologous stem cell transplantation in all patients, and brentuximab vedotin exposure varied. CD8+ T cells were isolated from thawed PBMCs by magnetic negative selection. For this clone: The antigen is undetermined.

Whole-study findings and limits: The origin of the repertoire differences remains undefined, with disease activity or prior therapy as possible causes. CD4+ TCR diversity rose significantly by C4D1, and CD8+ TCR diversity did not.

Sequencing was performed with immunoSEQ multiplex PCR; in TCRdb, only in-frame clones are kept and a portion is missing. This sample has 4,500 to 6,000 clones; about 71% occur once, and the top ten carry roughly 30%. V lost 4 bases and J lost 1; bases outside the gene matches: 7. Germline V CDR1 and CDR2: SEHNR, FQNEAQ (reference sequence). The CDR3 sequence is 16 residues long. This receptor was taken from a human donor with classical Hodgkin lymphoma. Source: CD8+ T cells from blood, taken before the fourth cycle of nivolumab. The rearrangement joins TRBV7-9 to TRBJ2-7; 10 bases map to TRBD2. CDR3 bases: TGTGCCAGCAGCTCTACCGGGACTAGCGTTTCCTACGAGCAGTACTTC. This codes for CASSSTGTSVSYEQYF.